These 18 T cell receptor beta chains originate from one sample sequenced in a study of blood T cell repertoires in COVID-19. Clones were read by immunoSEQ multiplex PCR, and TCRdb kept only the in-frame ones, dropping some. Of around 230,000 clones detected, around four fifths appear once; the ten largest clones hold around an eighth. Specimen: peripheral blood. Every receptor here comes from a woman aged 55 to 70 with active or convalescent COVID-19.

The chain employs TRBV2 and TRBJ2-2; 8 bases line up with TRBD2. This CDR3 comprises 15 residues. The germline gives CDR1 SNHLY, CDR2 FYNNEI. Trimming removed 6 bases from V and 2 bases from J; junction bases left unmatched: 5. The chain's CDR3 is CASSLTSANTGELFF. DNA of the CDR3: TGTGCCAGCAGCCTGACTAGCGCTAACACCGGGGAGCTGTTTTTT. The full variable domain, with the rest looked up from reference TRBV2 and TRBJ2-2, is EPEVTQTPSHQVTQMGQEVILRCVPISNHLYFYWYRQILGQKVEFLVSFYNNEISEKSEIFDDQFSVERPDGSNFTLKIRSTKLEDSAMYFCASSLTSANTGELFFGEGSRLTVL.

Points on this clone: The same CDR3 can be traced to other DNA sequences in this sample. The chain carries TRBV9 and TRBJ2-1, with 12 bases aligning to TRBD2. Germline trimming cut 0 bases from V and 7 bases from J; bases unmatched to any gene: 5. The CDR3 runs to 16 residues. Germline CDR1 and CDR2: SGDLS and YYNGEE. The CDR3: CASSVGLAGGRNEQFF. CDR3 nucleotides: TGTGCCAGCAGCGTAGGGCTAGCGGGGGGGCGAAATGAGCAGTTCTTC.

The J gene is TRBJ1-5, the V gene TRBV2; maybe TRBD1 (5 bases). V was trimmed by 2 bases and J by 0 bases, leaving 11 bases between them. The germline V gene encodes CDR1 SNHLY and CDR2 FYNNEI. The CDR3 length is 16 residues. The CDR3 DNA sequence: TGTGCCAGCAGTGAACAGGGATTGTTTAGCAATCAGCCCCAGCATTTT. Translated: CASSEQGLFSNQPQHF. Together with reference TRBV2 and TRBJ1-5, the CDR3 gives the full variable domain: EPEVTQTPSHQVTQMGQEVILRCVPISNHLYFYWYRQILGQKVEFLVSFYNNEISEKSEIFDDQFSVERPDGSNFTLKIRSTKLEDSAMYFCASSEQGLFSNQPQHFGDGTRLSIL.

This chain uses TRBV7-9 with TRBJ2-1; D remains ambiguous. From germline, CDR1 is SEHNR and CDR2 FQNEAQ (reference sequence). Trimming shortened V by 6 bases and J by 5 bases, and 11 bases separated the two germline ends. The CDR3 sequence is 13 residues long. CDR3 sequence reads: CASRLDLNNEQFF. CDR3 DNA: TGTGCCAGCAGGCTCGACTTGAACAATGAGCAGTTCTTC.

This clone was recorded a few times. V is TRBV6-6 and J is TRBJ1-4; D is ambiguous. The CDR3 is 12 amino acids. The germline V gene has CDR1 MNHNY and CDR2 SVGAGI (reference sequence). Trimming took off 0 bases at V and 10 bases at J, with 6 bases between the two ends. The CDR3 spells CASSYSEGKLFF. The CDR3 nucleotides read TGTGCCAGCAGTTACTCGGAGGGAAAACTGTTTTTT.

The CDR3, as DNA: TGTGCCAGTAGTCGGAGTGGTAGCGGGGCCTCCTACGAGCAGTACTTC. Its translation: CASSRSGSGASYEQYF. V gene TRBV19 combines with J gene TRBJ2-7; 8 bases line up with TRBD2. J gave up 0 bases and V 5 bases, and 9 bases lay outside the gene matches. The germline CDR1 and CDR2 sequences are LNHDA and SQIVND (reference sequence). The CDR3 extends over 16 amino acids.

The genes are TRBV9 and TRBJ2-1; D is perhaps TRBD1 (6 bases). V lost 6 bases and J 4 bases, leaving 20 bases between the germline ends. CDR3 size: 16 residues. Looked up from germline, CDR1 is SGDLS and CDR2 is YYNGEE. CDR3 protein: CASNALGGQSYNEQFF. The CDR3 DNA follows: TGTGCCAGCAACGCCCTTGGGGGACAATCTTACAATGAGCAGTTCTTC.

This clone appeared a single time. The V call is TRBV6-6, the J call TRBJ1-2; D gene unclear. CDR1 is MNHNY, CDR2 SVGAGI, per germline (reference sequence). V was cut by 5 bases and J by 5 bases, with 9 bases left in between. CDR3 length: 12 amino acids. CDR3 protein: CASSPGIYGYTF. CDR3 nucleotides: TGTGCCAGCAGTCCGGGAATATATGGCTACACCTTC.

The chain links TRBV4-3 to TRBJ1-6, with 7 bases aligning to TRBD1. The germline V gene has CDR1 LGHNA and CDR2 YSLEER. The CDR3 sequence is 15 residues long. With 4 bases clipped from V and 4 bases from J, the junction kept 4 bases outside the gene matches. The CDR3 sequence: CASSRNRGYNSPLHF. In DNA form, the CDR3 reads TGCGCCAGCAGCCGGAACAGGGGATATAATTCACCCCTCCACTTT.

The CDR3 coding sequence is TGTGCCAGCAGCTTAGTAGCGGGGGGAATGTACGAGCAGTACTTC. Protein product: CASSLVAGGMYEQYF. V and J are TRBV7-8 and TRBJ2-7, with TRBD2 matching 10 bases. The V segment lost 1 base and the J segment 4 bases; nucleotides outside the gene matches: 4. CDR3 length: 15 residues. CDR1 and CDR2 (germline): SGHVS, FQNEAQ.

This clone showed up just a few times. The V call is TRBV19, the J call TRBJ1-3; 7 bases fit TRBD1. The CDR3 totals 13 residues. CDR1 and CDR2 (germline): LNHDA, SQIVND (reference sequence). V shed 6 bases, J shed 5 bases, and the junction held 4 bases outside the gene matches. CDR3: CASRGDSRNTIYF. The CDR3, as DNA: TGTGCCAGTAGAGGGGACAGTCGAAACACCATATATTTT.

The chain is built from TRBV6-6 and TRBJ1-2; D not certain. This CDR3 has 13 amino acids. The germline V and J ends were trimmed by 0 bases and 5 bases, with 7 bases remaining between them. Germline V gene data show CDR1 as MNHNY and CDR2 as SVGAGI (reference sequence). The CDR3 coding sequence is TGTGCCAGCAGTTACTCGGGCGCGTATGGCTACACCTTC. Protein product: CASSYSGAYGYTF.

This clone was observed a single time. The CDR3 DNA is TGTGCCAGCAGTTACCTGTCAGGTGGGCAGTTCTTC. It translates to CASSYLSGGQFF. The chain combines TRBV6-2 or TRBV6-3 with TRBJ2-1, with D hard to call. The CDR3 runs 12 residues. In germline, CDR1 is MNHEY, CDR2 SVGEGT. The germline V and J ends were trimmed by 2 bases and 12 bases, with 11 bases remaining between them.

This sequence joins TRBV30 and TRBJ1-2; D is uncertain. The CDR3 extends over 13 amino acids. V shed 1 base and J shed 5 bases, with 11 bases lying between them. From germline, CDR1 is GTSNPN and CDR2 SVGIG (reference sequence). As DNA, the CDR3 is TGTGCCTGGAGTGGAGGCCGGCGGTATGGCTACACCTTC. Residues: CAWSGGRRYGYTF.

This clone was observed a handful of times. This rearrangement joins TRBV3-1 (or the pseudogene TRBV3-2) to TRBJ2-1, with 13 bases identical to TRBD2. V shed 4 bases, J shed 5 bases, and the junction held 2 bases outside the gene matches. In germline, CDR1 is LGHDT, CDR2 YNNKEL (reference sequence). The CDR3 has 15 amino acids. DNA of the CDR3: TGTGCCAGCAGCCGAGGACTAGCGGGGGACAATGAGCAGTTCTTC. Its protein is CASSRGLAGDNEQFF.

This clone was observed a handful of times. The rearrangement joins TRBV6-1 to TRBJ2-7; D gene uncertain. This CDR3 spans 13 amino acids. Germline lookup yields CDR1 MNHNS and CDR2 SASEGT. The germline V and J ends were trimmed by 0 bases and 12 bases, with 15 bases remaining between them. CDR3 residues: CASSEAPGTTRYF. In DNA form, the CDR3 reads TGTGCCAGCAGTGAAGCGCCAGGAACGACCCGGTACTTC.

V gene TRBV5-1 combines with J gene TRBJ1-1; no clear D. Germline loops: CDR1 SGHRS, CDR2 YFSETQ. Trimming stripped 1 base from V and 0 bases from J, with 4 bases between. There are 13 residues in the CDR3. CDR3 region: CASSLSVNTEAFF. Written as DNA, the CDR3 is TGCGCCAGCAGCTTGTCCGTGAACACTGAAGCTTTCTTT.

V gene TRBV16 combines with J gene TRBJ2-1, with a possible D match to TRBD1 (6 bases). The CDR3 spans 15 residues. CDR1 is KGHSY, CDR2 FQNENV, per germline. Trimming removed 4 bases from V and 5 bases from J, with 15 bases in between. CDR3 loop: CASSRLGAGNNEQFF. The CDR3 nucleotides read TGTGCCAGCAGCCGCCTGGGGGCAGGGAACAATGAGCAGTTCTTC.